This TCR beta chain came from a study of Ad26.COV2.S vaccination and SARS-CoV-2 variants. Whole-study context: Ad26.COV2.S, an intramuscular injection, was given once or twice 56 days apart.

Details on this clone: The antigen remains unidentified.

CDR3 size: 13 residues. CDR1 and CDR2 (germline): SNHLY, FYNNEI. Trimming pared 11 bases from V and 0 bases from J, leaving 14 bases between. TCRdb's copy holds only in-frame clones and misses some; the assay was immunoSEQ multiplex PCR. Of around 300,000 clones detected, about 85% appear once; the ten largest clones hold roughly 6%. As to treatment: 19 received Ad26.COV2.S at low or high dose, single or two shots; 5 received placebo; per-sample allocation not given. Sample collection was performed on day 63 after the first vaccine or placebo injection. General observations from the study: Reported post-vaccination CD8+ and CD4+ T cell responses to spike showed substantial breadth.

The starting material was peripheral blood, obtained in a trial of Ad26.COV2.S vaccine versus placebo. This clonotype was sampled from a person between 18 and 60 years old who received the Ad26.COV2.S COVID-19 vaccine or a placebo. The chain is built from TRBV2 and TRBJ2-7; D might be TRBD1 (6 bases). This chain's CDR3 is CAGGQLSSYEQYF. The CDR3 coding sequence is TGTGCCGGAGGACAGTTGAGCTCCTACGAGCAGTACTTC.